This T cell receptor beta chain was observed in a study of shared clonotypes between healthy human individuals (dated by TCRdb to the early 2020s). Regarding the research as a whole: The cohort comprised a couple of women and three men aged 18 to 49 years. To increase sequencing depth and limit assay-specific biases, different laboratories used diverse techniques to prepare libraries and sequence TCR repertoires. The study deeply sequenced blood TCR repertoires of five healthy adults to estimate repertoire size and the extent of clonotype sharing between individuals. Each donor's leukapheresis produced roughly between roughly 0.9 and 8.9 billion PBMCs. Per donor, three plates each were used for CD4 naive and CD4 memory, two for CD8 naive, and one for CD8 memory. Overall study outcomes, separate from this receptor: Because the study included a small number of donors, the genetic and exposure-history diversity represented was limited. Clonotypes shared by all four sorted-subset donors showed higher generation probabilities than non-shared clonotypes. Based on pairwise subsampling, the degree of clonotype sharing among donors was expected to be affected by sequencing depth. Estimated clonotype richness was generally larger for naive than for memory subsets. Even with the large sequencing depth, rarefaction of the sorted-subset datasets indicated that sequencing was incomplete. When four donors were compared, the shared fraction of clonotypes was 5% to 6.5% for naive CD4, 3.5% for naive CD8, more than 2% for memory CD4, and less than 0.5% for memory CD8. Sampling was restricted to blood, and TCR repertoires in tissues likely differ from the TCR repertoires found in blood.

TCR CDR3 regions were amplified from genomic DNA by multiplex PCR using the deep immunoSEQ assay. Extracted genomic DNA from each cell subset was spread evenly across all wells of several immunoSEQ 96-well plates, with each plate serving as a replicate. For sorted subsets, about 200 ng genomic DNA, equal to 30,000 or so T cell genomes, was loaded into each replicate PCR. Purified libraries were measured with a Qubit 3.0 fluorometer, size-checked on a Bioanalyzer 2100, and measured again with the KAPA Library Quantification kit. Every immunoSEQ 96-well plate was sequenced on a dedicated single-read 150-cycle Illumina NextSeq 550 flow cell. The paper's processing steps were these. Because the immunoSEQ output included only junctional sequences and no quality scores, the filtering could not be the same as the filtering used for full-length reads. Sequences were annotated with PyIR, a Python wrapper for IgBLAST v1.9, and V/J genes and CDR3 were assigned using IMGT germline references. Reads were removed for weak V/J assignments (E-value above 1e-6), missing CDR3, stop codons, out-of-frame junctions, or ambiguous translated residues. V3J clonotypes were defined as sequences sharing the same inferred V gene, J gene, and CDR3 amino acid sequence. To compute the percentage overlap between repertoires, the number of shared unique clonotypes was divided by the size of the smaller repertoire. Three approaches were used to assess repertoire richness: RTK rarefaction, the Chao1 estimator, and Recon v2.1 estimates of unobserved clonotypes. For all TCRbeta clonotypes obtained by the gDNA method from four donors, generation probabilities were computed with OLGA. Sourced from immuneACCESS, this table was stored by TCRdb with only in-frame sequences that have V and J called. A share of the clones is absent; for the studies checked, an unresolved V gene accounts for under half, and the remainder has no known explanation. D and trimming were read from the DNA, whereas the V and J calls and clone size are those reported in that table. For this sample the table gives roughly 2 million clones, of which 90% to 95% were detected only once. In total, the top ten clones hold about 0.13% of the sample.

CDR1 MNHNS and CDR2 SASEGT were looked up in the germline V gene. The CDR3 goes from the cysteine to the phenylalanine over 15 residues. Only the CDR3 portion is preserved as DNA: 45 bases, with reading frame beginning at the first base. The junction shows trimming of 4 bases on V and 0 bases on J, plus 9 bases between the germline ends. Donors were healthy HIV-negative adults with no recently reported acute infections or vaccinations. Every donor was a Caucasian adult living in Nashville, Tennessee, USA. CD4+ T cells were enriched by magnetic negative selection, after which naive cells were positively selected on CD45RA and the negative fraction was taken as the memory subset. After blood collection by leukapheresis, PBMCs were isolated using Ficoll-Histopaque density gradient centrifugation and then cryopreserved in the vapor phase of liquid nitrogen. Purity and quantity of every magnetically sorted T cell population were checked by analytical flow cytometry. Genomic DNA was isolated from each sorted fraction and quantified by UV absorbance on a Nanodrop 2000c.

Regarding this clone: Its antigen has not been determined. No qualities accompany the bases; no much larger clone lies one base away.

The chain employs TRBV6-1 and TRBJ2-2, with TRBD1 tentatively as D gene (5 bases match). This clonotype was obtained from a man between 18 and 29 years old in good health. The sequenced sample consisted of naive CD4+ T cells sorted from blood. According to the study, the label for this sample's cell subset or site signals: CD45RA+ positively selected. The CDR3 reads as follows: CASSVAGTNTGELFF. In nucleotide form, the sequence is TGTGCCAGCAGTGTGGCAGGGACGAACACCGGGGAGCTGTTTTTT.